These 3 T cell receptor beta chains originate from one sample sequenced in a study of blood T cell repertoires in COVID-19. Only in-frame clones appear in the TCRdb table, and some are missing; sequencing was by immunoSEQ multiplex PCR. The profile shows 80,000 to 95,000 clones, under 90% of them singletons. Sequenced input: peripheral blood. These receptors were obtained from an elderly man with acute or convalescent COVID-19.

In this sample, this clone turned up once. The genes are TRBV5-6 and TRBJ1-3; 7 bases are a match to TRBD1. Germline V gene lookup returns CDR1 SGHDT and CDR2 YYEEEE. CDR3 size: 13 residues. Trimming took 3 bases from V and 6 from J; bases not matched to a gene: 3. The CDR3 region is CASSSGTVNTIYF. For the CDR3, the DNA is TGTGCCAGCAGCTCCGGGACAGTAAACACCATATATTTT.

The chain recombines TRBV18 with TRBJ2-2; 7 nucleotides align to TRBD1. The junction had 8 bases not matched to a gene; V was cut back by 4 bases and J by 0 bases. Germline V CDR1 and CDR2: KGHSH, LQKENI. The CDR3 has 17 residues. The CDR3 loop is CASSLPPGTANTGELFF. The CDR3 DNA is TGTGCCAGCTCACTCCCGCCCGGGACAGCGAACACCGGGGAGCTGTTTTTT.

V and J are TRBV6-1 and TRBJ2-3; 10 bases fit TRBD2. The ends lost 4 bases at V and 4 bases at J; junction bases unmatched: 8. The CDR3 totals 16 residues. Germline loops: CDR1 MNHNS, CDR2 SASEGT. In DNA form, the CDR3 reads TGTGCCAGCAGTGGTCTAGCGGGAGAGGTTGCAGATACGCAGTATTTT. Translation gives CASSGLAGEVADTQYF.